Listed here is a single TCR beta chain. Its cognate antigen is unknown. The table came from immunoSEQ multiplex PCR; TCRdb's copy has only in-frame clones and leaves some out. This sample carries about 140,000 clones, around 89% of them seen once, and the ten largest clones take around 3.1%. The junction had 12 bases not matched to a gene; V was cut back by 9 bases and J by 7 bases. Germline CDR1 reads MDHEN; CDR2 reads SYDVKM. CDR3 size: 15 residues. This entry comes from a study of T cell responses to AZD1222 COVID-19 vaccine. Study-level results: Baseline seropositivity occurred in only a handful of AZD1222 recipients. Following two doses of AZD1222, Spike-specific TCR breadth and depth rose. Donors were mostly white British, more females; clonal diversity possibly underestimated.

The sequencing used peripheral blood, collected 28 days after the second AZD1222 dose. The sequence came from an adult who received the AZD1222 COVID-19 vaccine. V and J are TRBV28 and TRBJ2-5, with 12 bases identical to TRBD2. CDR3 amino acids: CASLTTSGGLGTQYF. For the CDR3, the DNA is TGTGCCAGTCTTACGACTAGCGGGGGCTTGGGGACCCAGTACTTC. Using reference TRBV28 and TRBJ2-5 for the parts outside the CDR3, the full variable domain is DVKVTQSSRYLVKRTGEKVFLECVQDMDHENMFWYRQDPGLGLRLIYFSYDVKMKEKGDIPEGYSVSREKKERFSLILESASTNQTSMYLCASLTTSGGLGTQYFGPGTRLLVL.